Listed below are T cell receptor beta chains from one sample, sequenced in a study of cytomegalovirus exposure and HLA in healthy donors. Produced via immunoSEQ multiplex PCR; TCRdb's table is partial and in-frame only. The table shows 150,000 to 200,000 clones, with around 90% occurring only once. Sequencing was performed on PBMCs. The receptors shown here come from a woman aged 18-29 years in good health and CMV-seropositive. The CDR3 runs from the conserved cysteine through the conserved F or W. The D gene is left open where the match is weak. A clone size is listed for some rows: how often the clone was seen (once, few, many), or a class if it is expanded.

>TRBV5-7|TRBJ1-2|-|-
TGTGCCAGCAAGCACCTCCCGGACTATGGCTACACCTTC
CASKHLPDYGYTF
>TRBV20-1|TRBJ2-3|-|-
TGCAGTGCCCCAGGTGGAGATACGCAGTATTTT
CSAPGGDTQYF
>TRBV11-2|TRBJ2-1|-|-
TGTGCCAGCAGCTTGGAGACAGTTGAAGGGCAGTTCTTC
CASSLETVEGQFF
>TRBV5-1|TRBJ2-1|TRBD1|-
TGCGCCAGCAGCTTAGCACAGGGGAATGTGAATGAGCAGTTCTTC
CASSLAQGNVNEQFF
>TRBV5-1|TRBJ2-1|-|-
TGCGCCAGCGCCCTGAGTCCACTAGCCAACTCCTACAATGAGCAGTTCTTC
CASALSPLANSYNEQFF
>TRBV25-1|TRBJ2-7|-|-
TGTGCCAGCAGTGATCATCAGGAAAGCTCCTACGAGCAGTACTTC
CASSDHQESSYEQYF
>TRBV5-1|TRBJ1-3|-|-
TGCGCCAGCAGCTTGACAGGAACTGGAAACACCATATATTTT
CASSLTGTGNTIYF
>TRBV25-1|TRBJ1-1|-|-
TGTGCCAGCAGTGCTTATCGAGTTAACACTGAAGCTTTCTTT
CASSAYRVNTEAFF
>TRBV6-1|TRBJ2-1|TRBD2|-
TGTGCCGGAGGGCTGGGACTAGCGGCCAATGAGCAGTTCTTC
CAGGLGLAANEQFF
>TRBV5-1|TRBJ2-7|-|-
TGCGCCAGCAGCTTGAGTAGACACTACGAGCAGTACTTC
CASSLSRHYEQYF
>TRBV7-2|TRBJ2-7|-|-
TGTGCCAGCAGCTCGGGCGGGTCCTCCCGGGAGCAGTACTTC
CASSSGGSSREQYF
>TRBV29-1|TRBJ2-5|TRBD1|-
TGCAGCATACGGGACAGGACTCAAGAGACCCAGTACTTC
CSIRDRTQETQYF
>TRBV2|TRBJ2-5|TRBD2|-
TGTGCCAGCTCCCTGGGTAGTGGGGGGGGACAAGAGACCCAGTACTTC
CASSLGSGGGQETQYF
>TRBV19|TRBJ2-5|-|-
TGTGCCAGTAGTATCGGCAGGGTAGAGACCCAGTACTTC
CASSIGRVETQYF
>TRBV5-1|TRBJ2-7|TRBD1|once
TGCGCCAGCAGCTCCGGGACAGGGACCTACGAGCAGTACTTC
CASSSGTGTYEQYF
>TRBV5-6|TRBJ1-2|-|-
TGTGCCAGCAGCTTGGCCGCAGGTGGGGGCTACACCTTC
CASSLAAGGGYTF
>TRBV23-1|TRBJ2-6|TRBD1|-
TGCGCCAGCAGTCGGGGGACAGGGGCTTTTACCTCTGGGGCCAACGTCCTGACTTTC
CASSRGTGAFTSGANVLTF
>TRBV9|TRBJ2-7|TRBD1|-
TGTGCCAGCAGCGAGACCGGGACAGGGAGCTACGAGCAGTACTTC
CASSETGTGSYEQYF
>TRBV28|TRBJ2-3|TRBD1|-
TGTGCCAGCAGTACAGGGGCCGCAGATACGCAGTATTTT
CASSTGAADTQYF
>TRBV19|TRBJ1-2|-|-
TGTGCCAGTAGTAACGACAGGAGATATGGCTACACCTTC
CASSNDRRYGYTF
>TRBV23-1|TRBJ2-7|TRBD1|-
TGCGCCAGCAGTCAATACCGAAGGTCCCCCGGGACAGGAGTCTCCTACGAGCAGTACTTC
CASSQYRRSPGTGVSYEQYF
>TRBV23-1|TRBJ1-6|-|-
TGCGCCAGCAGTCCAAACAGGGATGGGTCCTATAATTCACCCCTCCACTTT
CASSPNRDGSYNSPLHF
>TRBV7-6|TRBJ2-7|TRBD1|-
TGTGCCAGCAGCTCCAAAGGGAGGACAGGGTTCATCTACGAGCAGTACTTC
CASSSKGRTGFIYEQYF
>TRBV5-8|TRBJ2-1|TRBD2|-
TGTGCCAGCAGCTTGGAGGTAGCGGGGGGGCATGAGCAGTTCTTC
CASSLEVAGGHEQFF
>TRBV7-9|TRBJ1-1|TRBD1|-
TGTGCCAGCAGCCTAACCCGCCTAGGACAGGGGAAGTACACTGAAGCTTTCTTT
CASSLTRLGQGKYTEAFF
>TRBV4-2|TRBJ2-1|TRBD2|-
TGTGCCAGCAGCCAAGATTCTAGCGGGGGATACAATGAGCAGTTCTTC
CASSQDSSGGYNEQFF
>TRBV10-1|TRBJ2-7|TRBD2|-
TGCGCCAGCAGTGAGTCAGGGGCTAGCGGGTTGTACGAGCAGTACTTC
CASSESGASGLYEQYF
>TRBV27|TRBJ2-3|TRBD2|-
TGTGCCAGCAGTCCGACTAGCGGGATGGGAGATACGCAGTATTTT
CASSPTSGMGDTQYF
>TRBV13|TRBJ1-1|TRBD1|-
TGTGCCAGCACCAACCTAGCCGAAGCCAGGGGGACTGAAGCTTTCTTT
CASTNLAEARGTEAFF
>TRBV11-3|TRBJ2-2|TRBD2|-
TGTGCCAGCAGCTTAGGTAGCGGGATGGTCACCGGGGAGCTGTTTTTT
CASSLGSGMVTGELFF
>TRBV19|TRBJ1-2|-|-
TGTGCCAGTAGTATTCGGGCCGACCCGAGGGATGGCTACACCTTC
CASSIRADPRDGYTF